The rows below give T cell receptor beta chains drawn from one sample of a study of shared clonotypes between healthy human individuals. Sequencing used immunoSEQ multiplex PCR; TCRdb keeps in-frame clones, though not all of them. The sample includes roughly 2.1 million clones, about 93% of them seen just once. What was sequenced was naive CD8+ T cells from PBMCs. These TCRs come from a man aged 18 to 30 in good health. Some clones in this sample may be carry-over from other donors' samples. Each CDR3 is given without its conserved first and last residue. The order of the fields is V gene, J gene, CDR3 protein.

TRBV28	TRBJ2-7	ASSLRVGYEQY
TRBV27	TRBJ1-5	ASSVGTGGNQPQH
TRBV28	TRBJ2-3	ASSLSGLDTQY
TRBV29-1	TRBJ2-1	SVALRGERWNEQF
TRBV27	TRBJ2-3	ASSRTSSTDTQY
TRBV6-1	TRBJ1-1	ASSIGLVDTEAF
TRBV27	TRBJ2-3	ASSWTSGRARDTQY
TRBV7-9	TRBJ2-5	ASSLTPTPDGETQY
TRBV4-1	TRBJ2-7	ASSQRQGSGEQY
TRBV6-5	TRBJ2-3	ASSPPGQGLVTQY
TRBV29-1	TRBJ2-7	SVRDSTYEQY
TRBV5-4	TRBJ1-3	ASSLQGGGNTIY
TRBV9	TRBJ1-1	ASSVAGRTEAF
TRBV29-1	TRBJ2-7	SVETNSYEQY
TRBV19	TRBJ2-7	ASSARTSGRPSYEQY
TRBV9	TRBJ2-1	ASSEGGTALDRQF
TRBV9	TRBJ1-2	ASSVGDRNYGYT
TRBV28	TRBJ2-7	ASSPNWEVVYEQY
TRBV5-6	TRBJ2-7	ASSPGTAYEQY
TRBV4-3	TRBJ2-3	ASSLELAGVADTQY
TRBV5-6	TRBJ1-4	ASSPTGGNEKLF
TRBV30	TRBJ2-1	AWSAGAGEQF
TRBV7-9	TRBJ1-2	ASSSTGLGYGYT
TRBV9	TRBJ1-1	ASSPSMNTEAF
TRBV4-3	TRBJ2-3	ASSQGGRAGDTQY
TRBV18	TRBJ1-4	ASSPRNGDTNEKLF
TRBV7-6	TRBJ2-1	ASSPTQLGVNEQF
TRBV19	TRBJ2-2	ASRKTSGRATTPTGKLF
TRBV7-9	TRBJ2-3	ASSALAGGKSDTQY
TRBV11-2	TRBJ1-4	ASSLERNEKLF
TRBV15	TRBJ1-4	ATSDDRTGQELF
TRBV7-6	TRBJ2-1	ASSFPVSTNEQF
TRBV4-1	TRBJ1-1	ASSLGTGTLMNTEAF
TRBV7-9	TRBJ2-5	ASSHGGAGETQY
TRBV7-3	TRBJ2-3	ASSPLAGGPADTQY
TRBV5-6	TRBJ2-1	ASSLWASSNEQF
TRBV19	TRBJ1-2	ASTGTVSSGYGYT
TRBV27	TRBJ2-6	ASSSQGGTGANVLT
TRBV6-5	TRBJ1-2	ASSYDLTSLAGYT
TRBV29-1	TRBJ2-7	SARGGGTYEQY